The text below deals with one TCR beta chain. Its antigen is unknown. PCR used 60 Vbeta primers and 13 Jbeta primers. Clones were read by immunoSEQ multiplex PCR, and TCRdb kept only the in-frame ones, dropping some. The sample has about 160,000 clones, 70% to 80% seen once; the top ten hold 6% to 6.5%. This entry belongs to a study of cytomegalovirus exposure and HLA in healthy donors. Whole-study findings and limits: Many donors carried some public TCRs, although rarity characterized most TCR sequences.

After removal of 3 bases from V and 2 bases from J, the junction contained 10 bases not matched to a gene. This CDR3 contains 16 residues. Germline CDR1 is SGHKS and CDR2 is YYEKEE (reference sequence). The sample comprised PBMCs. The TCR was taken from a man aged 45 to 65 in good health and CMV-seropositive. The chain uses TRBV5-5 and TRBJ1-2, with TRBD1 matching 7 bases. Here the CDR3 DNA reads TGTGCCAGCAGCTCAGCGATGGGGACAGAAAACTATGGCTACACCTTC. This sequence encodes CASSSAMGTENYGYTF. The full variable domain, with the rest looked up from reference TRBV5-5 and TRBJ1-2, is DAGVTQSPTHLIKTRGQQVTLRCSPISGHKSVSWYQQVLGQGPQFIFQYYEKEERGRGNFPDRFSARQFPNYSSELNVNALLLGDSALYLCASSSAMGTENYGYTFGSGTRLTVV.